The 17 T cell receptor beta chains below all came from one sample that was sequenced in a study of T-cell reconstitution after alpha-beta-depleted transplantation in children. Researchers prepared the TCRbeta library using unique molecular identifiers, the study reports. TCRdb ran MiXCR on the PCR reads and lists one entry per CDR3 protein. The sample lists a few hundred thousand distinct CDR3 sequences, around 9.6% occurring once. This specimen was PBMCs from the stem cell graft donor, taken from the stem cell graft. These TCRs come from a human donor who donated a stem cell graft to a child with SCID.

Only a few counts were recorded for this clonotype. The J gene is TRBJ2-5, the V gene TRBV12-3 or TRBV12-4; D tentatively fits TRBD1 or TRBD2 (6 bases each). This CDR3 has 14 amino acids. The ends were cut back, 6 bases at V and 4 bases at J, with 15 bases in the middle. CDR3 protein: CASRFLGGRETQYF. CDR3 nucleotides: TGTGCCAGCAGATTTTTGGGGGGCCGAGAGACCCAGTACTTC.

As for this clonotype: The junction departs from germline at one end; a sequencing error may be responsible. The CDR3: CSASGAAYEQNF. CDR3 sequence (DNA): TGCAGTGCTAGTGGGGCGGCCTACGAGCAGAACTTC. V gene TRBV20-1 combines with J gene TRBJ2-7; D perhaps matches TRBD1 (5 bases). Germline V gene sequence: CDR1 DFQATT, CDR2 SNEGSKA (reference sequence). CDR3 size: 12 residues.

This clonotype showed up just a few times. The V call is TRBV2, the J call TRBJ2-5, with D possibly matching TRBD2 (6 bases). The CDR3 covers 17 residues. The germline gives CDR1 SNHLY, CDR2 FYNNEI. Trimming pared 6 bases from V and 3 bases from J, leaving 23 bases between. The CDR3 loop reads CASSRRGLGQFEETQYF. CDR3 sequence (DNA): TGTGCCAGCAGCAGGAGGGGTCTGGGGCAATTCGAAGAGACCCAGTACTTC. Supplemented by reference TRBV2 and TRBJ2-5, the full variable domain reads EPEVTQTPSHQVTQMGQEVILRCVPISNHLYFYWYRQILGQKVEFLVSFYNNEISEKSEIFDDQFSVERPDGSNFTLKIRSTKLEDSAMYFCASSRRGLGQFEETQYFGPGTRLLVL.

This clonotype was observed at least ten times. V usage is TRBV10-3 and J usage is TRBJ2-7; perhaps TRBD1 as D (6 bases). Per the germline V gene, CDR1 is ENHRY and CDR2 is SYGVKD. The ends were cut back, 0 bases at V and 1 base at J, with 7 bases in the middle. The CDR3 runs 14 residues. The CDR3 region has the DNA TGTGCCATCAGTGAGTCAGGGGGATCCTACGAGCAGTACTTC. Its translation: CAISESGGSYEQYF.

This clonotype turned up a few times. The chain employs TRBV15 and TRBJ1-5, with a tentative D call TRBD1 (6 bases). Looked up from germline, CDR1 is LNHNV and CDR2 is YYDKDF (reference sequence). The CDR3 is 15 amino acids. Trimming took off 5 bases at V and 5 bases at J, with 16 bases between the two ends. CDR3 protein: CATSGGGGAYQPQHF. CDR3 DNA sequence: TGTGCCACCAGCGGGGGTGGGGGGGCTTATCAGCCCCAGCATTTT. Based on the CDR3 plus reference TRBV15 and TRBJ1-5, the full variable domain is DAMVIQNPRYQVTQFGKPVTLSCSQTLNHNVMYWYQQKSSQAPKLLFHYYDKDFNNEADTPDNFQSRRPNTSFCFLDIRSPGLGDTAMYLCATSGGGGAYQPQHFGDGTRLSIL.

The rearrangement links TRBV29-1 to TRBJ2-2; D may correspond to TRBD1 or TRBD2 (5 bases each). Germline assignment: CDR1 SQVTM and CDR2 ANQGSEA. The length of the CDR3 is 13 residues. Between the trimmed V and J ends, which lost 3 bases and 2 bases, there was a span of 7 bases. The CDR3 is CSVDRDNTGELFF. For the CDR3, the DNA is TGCAGCGTTGACAGGGACAACACCGGGGAGCTGTTTTTT.

This clonotype was counted many times. V and J are TRBV6-6 and TRBJ1-1; 9 positions match TRBD1. This CDR3 has 13 residues. With 5 bases clipped from V and 6 bases from J, the junction kept 4 bases outside the gene matches. The germline V gene has CDR1 MNHNY and CDR2 SVGAGI (reference sequence). The CDR3: CASSRTGEAEAFF. Here the CDR3 DNA reads TGTGCCAGCAGTCGGACAGGGGAGGCTGAAGCTTTCTTT.

The chain recombines TRBV12-3 or TRBV12-4 with TRBJ1-6, with TRBD1 as a possible D gene (6 bases). Trimming took 6 bases from V and 10 from J, leaving 16 bases between them. This CDR3 has 14 residues. CDR3 nucleotide sequence: TGTGCCAGCAGCCGAGGAGGGGGAGGATCACCCCTCCACTTT. Translating gives CASSRGGGGSPLHF.

A word on this clonotype: Possible read error: a much larger clone is one base away. The chain couples TRBV7-9 to TRBJ1-6; D gene ambiguous. Trimming left V 0 bases short and J 6 bases short, with 9 bases between. Germline V CDR1 and CDR2: SEHNR, FQNEAQ (reference sequence). This CDR3 spans 15 amino acids. The CDR3 reads CASSLAAVLNSPLHF. The CDR3 DNA follows: TGTGCCAGCAGCTTAGCCGCAGTGCTTAATTCACCCCTCCACTTT.

This clonotype appeared a few times. The chain recombines TRBV20-1 with TRBJ2-3; tentatively, D is TRBD2 (7 bases). There are 14 residues in the CDR3. Trimming removed 3 bases at V and 4 bases at J, with 14 bases between. Germline-derived CDR1 and CDR2 are DFQATT and SNEGSKA (reference sequence). The CDR3 sequence: CSARRGGQADTQYF. CDR3 in DNA: TGCAGTGCTAGGAGGGGGGGGCAGGCAGATACGCAGTATTTT.

This clonotype occurred a few times. In nucleotides, the CDR3 is TGTGCCAGCAGCTTAGTAGCCTCCTACGAGCAGTACTTC. Translation gives CASSLVASYEQYF. The J gene is TRBJ2-7, the V gene TRBV7-9; D gene ambiguous. From germline, CDR1 is SEHNR and CDR2 FQNEAQ (reference sequence). The V gene lost 1 base and the J gene lost 0 bases, with 4 bases spanning the gap. This CDR3 spans 13 amino acids.

The chain carries TRBV12-3 or TRBV12-4 and TRBJ1-1; TRBD1 aligns across 7 bases. This CDR3 region has 15 residues. The trim removed 4 bases at V and 2 bases at J, leaving 7 bases unmatched. DNA for the CDR3: TGTGCCAGCAGTTACTTACAGGGGTCTAACACTGAAGCTTTCTTT. This codes for CASSYLQGSNTEAFF.

This clonotype was counted between two and nine times. The CDR3 region has the DNA TGTGCCAGCAGTTTATCCGGGACAGGGGACCAGTACTTC. Translation: CASSLSGTGDQYF. V is TRBV12-3 or TRBV12-4 and J is TRBJ2-5, with 10 bases matching TRBD1. The CDR3 length is 13 residues. V trimming: 2 bases; J trimming: 10 bases; junction bases outside the gene matches: 4.

The rearrangement uses TRBV5-1 and TRBJ2-2; 7 bases are shared with TRBD2. The trim removed 1 base at V and 6 bases at J, leaving 6 bases unmatched. Germline assignment: CDR1 SGHRS and CDR2 YFSETQ. The CDR3 sequence is 15 residues long. For the CDR3, the DNA is TGCGCCAGCAGCTTGATCGCGGGGGAGGCCGGGGAGCTGTTTTTT. Protein: CASSLIAGEAGELFF. The full variable domain, in which reference TRBV5-1 and TRBJ2-2 provide the parts outside the CDR3, is KAGVTQTPRYLIKTRGQQVTLSCSPISGHRSVSWYQQTPGQGLQFLFEYFSETQRNKGNFPGRFSGRQFSNSRSEMNVSTLELGDSALYLCASSLIAGEAGELFFGEGSRLTVL.

This clonotype appeared a few times. The CDR3 DNA is TGTGCCAGCAGTTTAAAGATCCTGGCAGGGGCCACCTACGAGCAGTACTTC. This gives the protein CASSLKILAGATYEQYF. The chain links TRBV12-3 or TRBV12-4 to TRBJ2-7, with D perhaps matching TRBD1 (6 bases). The CDR3 is made up of 17 amino acids. V lost 2 bases and J 2 bases, leaving 19 bases between the germline ends.

This clonotype was observed at least ten times. V is TRBV18 and J is TRBJ2-7, with D possibly being TRBD1 (5 bases). Germline V gene sequence: CDR1 KGHSH, CDR2 LQKENI. This CDR3 spans 15 amino acids. Trimming pared 5 bases from V and 0 bases from J, leaving 14 bases between. CDR3 DNA sequence: TGTGCCAGCTCAGCGAATCCAAGGGGCTCCTACGAGCAGTACTTC. Protein sequence: CASSANPRGSYEQYF.

This clonotype has at least ten counts. The chain is built from TRBV7-2 and TRBJ2-3, with unresolved D. V shed 2 bases and J shed 0 bases, with 9 bases lying between them. The germline gives CDR1 SGHTA, CDR2 FQGNSA. The CDR3 runs to 15 residues. CDR3 DNA: TGTGCCAGCAGCTTAATGGGGAAGAGCACAGATACGCAGTATTTT. Its protein product is CASSLMGKSTDTQYF.